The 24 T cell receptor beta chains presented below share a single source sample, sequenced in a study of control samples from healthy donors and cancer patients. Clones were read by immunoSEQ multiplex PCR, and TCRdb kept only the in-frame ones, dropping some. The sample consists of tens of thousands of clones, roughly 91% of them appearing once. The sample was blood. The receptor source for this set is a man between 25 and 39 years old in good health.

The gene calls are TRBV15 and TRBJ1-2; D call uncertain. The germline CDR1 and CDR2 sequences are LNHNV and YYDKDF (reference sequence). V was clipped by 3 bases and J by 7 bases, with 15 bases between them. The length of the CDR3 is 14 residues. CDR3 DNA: TGTGCCACCAGCAGTCCCTCGGCCTGGTCTGGCTACACCTTC. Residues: CATSSPSAWSGYTF.

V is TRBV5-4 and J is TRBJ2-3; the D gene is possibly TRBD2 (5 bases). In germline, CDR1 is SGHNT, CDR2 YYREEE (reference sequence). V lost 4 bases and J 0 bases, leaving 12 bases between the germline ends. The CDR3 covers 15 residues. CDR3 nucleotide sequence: TGTGCCAGCAGCCCCGTGGAGCGGAGCACAGATACGCAGTATTTT. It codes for CASSPVERSTDTQYF. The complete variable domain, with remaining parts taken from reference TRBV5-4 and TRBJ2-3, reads ETGVTQSPTHLIKTRGQQVTLRCSSQSGHNTVSWYQQALGQGPQFIFQYYREEENGRGNFPPRFSGLQFPNYSSELNVNALELDDSALYLCASSPVERSTDTQYFGPGTRLTVL.

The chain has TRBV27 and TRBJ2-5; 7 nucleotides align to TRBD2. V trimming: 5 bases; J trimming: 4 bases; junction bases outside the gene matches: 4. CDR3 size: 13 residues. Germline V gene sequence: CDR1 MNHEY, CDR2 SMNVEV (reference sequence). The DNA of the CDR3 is TGTGCCAGCAGTCGTGCGGGAGTAGAGACCCAGTACTTC. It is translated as CASSRAGVETQYF.

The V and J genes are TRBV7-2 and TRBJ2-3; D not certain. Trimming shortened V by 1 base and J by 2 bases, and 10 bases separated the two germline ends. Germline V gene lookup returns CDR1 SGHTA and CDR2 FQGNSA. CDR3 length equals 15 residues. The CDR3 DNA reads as TGTGCCAGCAGCTTAGAACTACAGTACACAGATACGCAGTATTTT. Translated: CASSLELQYTDTQYF.

CDR3 nucleotides: TGTGCCAGCAGCTTATGGGAGGGATCGGGTAACGGCTACACCTTC. The encoded protein is CASSLWEGSGNGYTF. The chain couples TRBV11-2 to TRBJ1-2; D gene ambiguous. Per the germline V gene, CDR1 is SGHAT and CDR2 is FQNNGV. Trimming left V 2 bases short and J 8 bases short, with 18 bases between. The CDR3 runs to 15 residues.

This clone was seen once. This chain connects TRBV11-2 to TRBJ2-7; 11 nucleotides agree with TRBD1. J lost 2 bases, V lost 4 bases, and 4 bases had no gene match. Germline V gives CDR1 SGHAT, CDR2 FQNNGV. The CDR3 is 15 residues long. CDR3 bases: TGTGCCAGCAGCTCGGGGACAGGGGGGACCTACGAGCAGTACTTC. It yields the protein CASSSGTGGTYEQYF. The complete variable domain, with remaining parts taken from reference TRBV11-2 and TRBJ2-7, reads EAGVAQSPRYKIIEKRQSVAFWCNPISGHATLYWYQQILGQGPKLLIQFQNNGVVDDSQLPKDRFSAERLKGVDSTLKIQPAKLEDSAVYLCASSSGTGGTYEQYFGPGTRLTVT.

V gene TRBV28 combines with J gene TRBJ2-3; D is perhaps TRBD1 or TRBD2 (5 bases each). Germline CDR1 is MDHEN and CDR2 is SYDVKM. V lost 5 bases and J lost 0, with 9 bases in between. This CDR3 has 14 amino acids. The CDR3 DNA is TGTGCCAGCAGTCGGGACCGTAGCACAGATACGCAGTATTTT. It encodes CASSRDRSTDTQYF.

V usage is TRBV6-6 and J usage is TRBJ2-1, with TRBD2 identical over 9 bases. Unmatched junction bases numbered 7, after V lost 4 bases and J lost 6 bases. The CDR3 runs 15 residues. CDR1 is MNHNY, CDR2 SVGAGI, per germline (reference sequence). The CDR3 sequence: CASSFLAGNSNEQFF. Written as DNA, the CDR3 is TGTGCCAGCAGTTTTCTAGCGGGAAATAGCAATGAGCAGTTCTTC.

CDR3: CATRDGGGNTEAFF. The CDR3 nucleotides read TGTGCCACCAGAGACGGTGGGGGGAACACTGAAGCTTTCTTT. V is TRBV24-1 and J is TRBJ1-1; D is possibly TRBD1 (5 bases). CDR3 length: 14 residues. CDR1 and CDR2 (germline): KGHDR, SFDVKD. The V end lost 7 bases, the J end lost 1 base, and 12 bases lay between the germline ends.

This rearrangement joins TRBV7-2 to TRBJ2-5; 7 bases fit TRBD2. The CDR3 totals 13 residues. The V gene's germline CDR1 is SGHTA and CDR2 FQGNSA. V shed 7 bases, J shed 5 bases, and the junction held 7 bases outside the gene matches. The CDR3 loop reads CASTSGPRETQYF. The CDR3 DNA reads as TGTGCCAGCACTAGCGGCCCCCGGGAGACCCAGTACTTC.

CDR3 amino acids: CASSLGLRVAEAFF. The DNA of the CDR3 is TGTGCCAGCTCACTTGGGCTTCGTGTGGCTGAAGCTTTCTTT. J is TRBJ1-1 and V is TRBV18, with D uncertain. Germline assignment: CDR1 KGHSH and CDR2 LQKENI. V lost 4 bases and J 6 bases, leaving 15 bases between the germline ends. This CDR3 is built from 14 residues.

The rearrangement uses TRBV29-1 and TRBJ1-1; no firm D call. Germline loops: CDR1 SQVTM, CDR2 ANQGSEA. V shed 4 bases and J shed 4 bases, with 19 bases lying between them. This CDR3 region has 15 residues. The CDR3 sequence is CSVAYSSRTATEAFF. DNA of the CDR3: TGCAGCGTTGCTTACAGTTCCCGTACGGCCACTGAAGCTTTCTTT.

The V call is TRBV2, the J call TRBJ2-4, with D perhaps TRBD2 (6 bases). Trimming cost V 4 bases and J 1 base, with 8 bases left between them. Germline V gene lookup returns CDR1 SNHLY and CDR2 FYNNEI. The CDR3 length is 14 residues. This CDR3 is CASSGGGAKNIQYF. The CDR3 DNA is TGTGCCAGCAGTGGAGGAGGGGCCAAAAACATTCAGTACTTC.

The DNA of the CDR3 is TGTGCCAGCTCACAACAGGGGGCATATGGAAACACCATATATTTT. Translated, it gives CASSQQGAYGNTIYF. This rearrangement joins TRBV18 to TRBJ1-3, with 9 bases fitting TRBD1. The CDR3 covers 15 residues. The V and J ends lost 4 bases and 3 bases, in that order; junction bases with no gene match: 4. Germline V gene sequence: CDR1 KGHSH, CDR2 LQKENI.

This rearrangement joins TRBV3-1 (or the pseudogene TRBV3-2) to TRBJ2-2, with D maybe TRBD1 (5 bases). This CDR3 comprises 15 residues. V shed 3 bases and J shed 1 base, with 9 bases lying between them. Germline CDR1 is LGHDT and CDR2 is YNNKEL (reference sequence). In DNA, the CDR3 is TGTGCCAGCAGCCATGACAGTGGGAACACCGGGGAGCTGTTTTTT. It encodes CASSHDSGNTGELFF.

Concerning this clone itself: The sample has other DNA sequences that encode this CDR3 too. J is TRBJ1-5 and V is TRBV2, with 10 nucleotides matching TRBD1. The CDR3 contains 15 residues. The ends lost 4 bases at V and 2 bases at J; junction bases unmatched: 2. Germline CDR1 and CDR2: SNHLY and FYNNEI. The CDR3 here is CASSAGQGGNQPQHF. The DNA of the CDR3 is TGTGCCAGCAGTGCAGGACAGGGGGGCAATCAGCCCCAGCATTTT.

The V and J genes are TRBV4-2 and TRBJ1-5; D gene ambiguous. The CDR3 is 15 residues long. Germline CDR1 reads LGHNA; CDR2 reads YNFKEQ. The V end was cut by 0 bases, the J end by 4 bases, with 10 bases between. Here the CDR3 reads CASSQDGQANQPQHF. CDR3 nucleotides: TGTGCCAGCAGCCAAGATGGGCAGGCTAATCAGCCCCAGCATTTT.

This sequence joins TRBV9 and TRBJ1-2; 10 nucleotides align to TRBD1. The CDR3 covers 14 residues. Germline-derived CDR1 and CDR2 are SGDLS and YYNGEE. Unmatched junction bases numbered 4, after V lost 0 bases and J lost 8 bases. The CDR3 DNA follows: TGTGCCAGCAGCGTAGAGGACAGGGGGTTCGGCTACACCTTC. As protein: CASSVEDRGFGYTF.

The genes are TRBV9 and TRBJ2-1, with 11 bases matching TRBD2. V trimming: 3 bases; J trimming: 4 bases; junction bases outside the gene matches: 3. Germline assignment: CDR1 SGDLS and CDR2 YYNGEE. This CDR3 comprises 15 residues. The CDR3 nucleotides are TGTGCCAGCAGCGCAACTAGCGGGAGTTACAATGAGCAGTTCTTC. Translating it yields CASSATSGSYNEQFF.

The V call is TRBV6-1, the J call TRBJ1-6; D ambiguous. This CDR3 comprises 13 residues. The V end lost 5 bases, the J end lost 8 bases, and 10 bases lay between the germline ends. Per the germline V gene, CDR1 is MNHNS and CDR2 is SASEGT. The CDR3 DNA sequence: TGTGCCAGCAGTTATTCGCGGGATTCACCCCTCCACTTT. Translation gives CASSYSRDSPLHF.

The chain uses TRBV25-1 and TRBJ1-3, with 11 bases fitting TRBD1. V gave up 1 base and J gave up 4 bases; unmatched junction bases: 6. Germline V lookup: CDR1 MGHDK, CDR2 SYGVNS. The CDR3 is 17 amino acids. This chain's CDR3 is CASSEFGQGARGNTIYF. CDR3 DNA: TGTGCCAGCAGTGAATTCGGACAGGGGGCGAGGGGAAACACCATATATTTT.

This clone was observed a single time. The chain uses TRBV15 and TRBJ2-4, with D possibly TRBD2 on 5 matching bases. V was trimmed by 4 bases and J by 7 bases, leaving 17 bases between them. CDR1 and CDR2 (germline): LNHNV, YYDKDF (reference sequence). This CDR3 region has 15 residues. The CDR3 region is CATSTRQLTGNIQYF. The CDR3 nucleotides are TGTGCCACCAGCACCCGGCAACTAACGGGGAACATTCAGTACTTC. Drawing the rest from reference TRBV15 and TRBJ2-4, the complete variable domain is DAMVIQNPRYQVTQFGKPVTLSCSQTLNHNVMYWYQQKSSQAPKLLFHYYDKDFNNEADTPDNFQSRRPNTSFCFLDIRSPGLGDTAMYLCATSTRQLTGNIQYFGAGTRLSVL.

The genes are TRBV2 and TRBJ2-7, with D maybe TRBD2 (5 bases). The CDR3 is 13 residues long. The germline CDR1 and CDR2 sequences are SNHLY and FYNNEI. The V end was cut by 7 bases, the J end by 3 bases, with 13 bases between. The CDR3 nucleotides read TGTGCCAGCAACGAGGACGGGATCTACGAGCAGTACTTC. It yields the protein CASNEDGIYEQYF.

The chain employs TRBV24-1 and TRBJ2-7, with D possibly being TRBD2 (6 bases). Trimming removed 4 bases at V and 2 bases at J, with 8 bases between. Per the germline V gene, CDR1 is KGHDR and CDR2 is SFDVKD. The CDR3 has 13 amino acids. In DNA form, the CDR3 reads TGTGCCACCAGTGACGGCGGGACCTACGAGCAGTACTTC. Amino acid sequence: CATSDGGTYEQYF.